This passage covers 27 T cell receptor beta chains from one sample sequenced in a study of blood T cell repertoires in COVID-19. The data were produced by immunoSEQ multiplex PCR, yet TCRdb's version contains in-frame clones alone and is incomplete. The sample consists of 250,000 to 350,000 clones, roughly 85% of them appearing once. Sequencing was done on a sample of PBMCs or T cells enriched from blood (not recorded which). These receptors were obtained from a woman between 45 and 60 years old who had recovered from COVID-19.

The rearrangement links TRBV19 to TRBJ1-1; D not certain. Trimming removed 3 bases at V and 6 bases at J, with 11 bases between. From germline, CDR1 is LNHDA and CDR2 SQIVND (reference sequence). There are 13 residues in the CDR3. The CDR3 DNA reads TGTGCCAGTAGTATGGTCAGGAATTCTGAAGCTTTCTTT. This translates into CASSMVRNSEAFF. Together with reference TRBV19 and TRBJ1-1, the CDR3 gives the full variable domain: DGGITQSPKYLFRKEGQNVTLSCEQNLNHDAMYWYRQDPGQGLRLIYYSQIVNDFQKGDIAEGYSVSREKKESFPLTVTSAQKNPTAFYLCASSMVRNSEAFFGQGTRLTVV.

Only a few counts were recorded for this clone. The rearrangement uses TRBV20-1 and TRBJ2-1; the D gene is possibly TRBD2 (5 bases). CDR1 is DFQATT, CDR2 SNEGSKA, per germline (reference sequence). V gave up 5 bases and J gave up 8 bases, with 7 bases separating them. The CDR3 totals 10 residues. In nucleotides, the CDR3 is TGCAGTGCTTCTAGCTATGAGCAGTTCTTC. This sequence encodes CSASSYEQFF.

The chain couples TRBV10-2 to TRBJ1-6; D possibly corresponds to TRBD1 (5 bases). The germline gives CDR1 WSHSY, CDR2 SAAADI. The CDR3 runs 15 residues. The V end was cut by 2 bases, the J end by 5 bases, with 10 bases between. The chain's CDR3 is CASSERGGDNSPLHF. Written as DNA, the CDR3 is TGCGCCAGCAGTGAGCGGGGAGGGGATAATTCACCCCTCCACTTT.

This clone was seen a single time. The chain combines TRBV3-1 (or the pseudogene TRBV3-2) with TRBJ2-1; maybe TRBD2 (6 bases). The CDR3 has 15 residues. Trimming removed 4 bases from V and 9 bases from J, with 19 bases in between. Germline CDR1 reads LGHDT; CDR2 reads YNNKEL (reference sequence). CDR3: CASSPRDSPIGEQFF. Here the CDR3 DNA reads TGTGCCAGCAGCCCTCGGGACTCCCCAATCGGTGAGCAGTTCTTC.

V is TRBV5-4 and J is TRBJ2-3; 9 nucleotides agree with TRBD1. This CDR3 is 15 amino acids long. J gave up 4 bases and V 6 bases, and 9 bases lay outside the gene matches. From germline, CDR1 is SGHNT and CDR2 YYREEE (reference sequence). CDR3 region: CASTATGGEPDTQYF. The DNA of the CDR3 is TGTGCCAGCACCGCGACAGGGGGTGAGCCAGATACGCAGTATTTT.

The chain has TRBV20-1 and TRBJ2-3; 13 bases map to TRBD2. This CDR3 contains 16 residues. Germline values: CDR1 DFQATT, CDR2 SNEGSKA (reference sequence). V shed 3 bases, J shed 0 bases, and the junction held 3 bases outside the gene matches. The CDR3 sequence is CSASLGLAGSTDTQYF. CDR3 nucleotide sequence: TGCAGTGCTAGTCTGGGACTAGCGGGGAGCACAGATACGCAGTATTTT.

The chain recombines TRBV5-1 with TRBJ2-3; the match to TRBD2 covers 7 bases. Germline trimming cut 3 bases from V and 0 bases from J; bases unmatched to any gene: 1. The germline gives CDR1 SGHRS, CDR2 YFSETQ. This CDR3 has 14 amino acids. CDR3 region: CASSSGGSTDTQYF. The CDR3 bases are TGCGCCAGCAGCTCGGGGGGTAGCACAGATACGCAGTATTTT.

The V and J genes are TRBV19 and TRBJ1-2, with TRBD1 matching 10 bases. Germline trimming cut 4 bases from V and 8 bases from J; bases unmatched to any gene: 10. Germline CDR1 is LNHDA and CDR2 is SQIVND (reference sequence). This CDR3 region has 15 residues. This CDR3 is CASSTLSGQGKGYTF. The CDR3 DNA sequence: TGTGCCAGTAGTACCCTTTCGGGACAGGGGAAAGGCTACACCTTC.

The rearrangement uses TRBV27 and TRBJ2-7; 7 bases are shared with TRBD1. The length of the CDR3 is 15 residues. CDR1 is MNHEY and CDR2 is SMNVEV in the germline V gene (reference sequence). J lost 3 bases, V lost 6 bases, and 11 bases had no gene match. The CDR3 region is CASSRRTGGFYEQYF. CDR3 nucleotides: TGTGCCAGCAGCCGCCGGACAGGAGGATTCTACGAGCAGTACTTC.

The chain links TRBV10-2 to TRBJ2-5; 14 bases line up with TRBD2. CDR3 length: 16 amino acids. Germline V gene data show CDR1 as WSHSY and CDR2 as SAAADI. Losses at the gene ends were 5 bases for V and 1 base for J; bases not matched to a gene: 3. The CDR3 reads CASSTGLAGGQETQYF. CDR3 sequence (DNA): TGCGCCAGCAGTACCGGACTAGCGGGGGGCCAAGAGACCCAGTACTTC.

V gene TRBV18 combines with J gene TRBJ1-4, with D possibly TRBD1 on 5 matching bases. The CDR3 is 16 residues long. CDR1 and CDR2 from the germline V gene are KGHSH and LQKENI. V gave up 1 base and J gave up 5 bases, with 14 bases separating them. The CDR3 loop reads CASSPQFGDSNEKLFF. The CDR3 bases are TGTGCCAGCTCACCACAATTTGGCGACAGCAATGAAAAACTGTTTTTT.

The chain joins TRBV28 to TRBJ1-5; D might be TRBD1 (6 bases). The CDR3 consists of 17 residues. CDR1 and CDR2 from the germline V gene are MDHEN and SYDVKM. Trimming stripped 7 bases from V and 2 bases from J, with 21 bases between. In nucleotides, the CDR3 is TGTGCCAGCATCGACGCTCAGGGGCCTAAAGGCAATCAGCCCCAGCATTTT. This translates into CASIDAQGPKGNQPQHF.

The genes are TRBV5-6 and TRBJ1-1; D is ambiguous. This CDR3 has 13 amino acids. The germline V and J ends were trimmed by 3 bases and 1 base, with 7 bases remaining between them. Germline CDR1 SGHDT, CDR2 YYEEEE. The CDR3: CASSSGWNTEAFF. In nucleotides, the CDR3 is TGTGCCAGCAGCTCGGGGTGGAACACTGAAGCTTTCTTT.

The V and J genes are TRBV4-2 and TRBJ1-5, with D hard to call. Germline V gives CDR1 LGHNA, CDR2 YNFKEQ. The CDR3 has 14 residues. V shed 1 base and J shed 1 base, with 5 bases lying between them. This CDR3 reads CASSQGGSNQPQHF. In DNA form, the CDR3 reads TGTGCCAGCAGCCAAGGAGGGAGCAATCAGCCCCAGCATTTT.

V usage is TRBV7-3 and J usage is TRBJ1-1; no reliable D call. CDR1 and CDR2 (germline): SGHTA, FQGTGA. V was cut by 2 bases and J by 4 bases, with 11 bases left in between. This CDR3 contains 14 residues. The CDR3 sequence is CASSLEGASTEAFF. The CDR3 bases are TGTGCCAGCAGCTTAGAGGGCGCGAGCACTGAAGCTTTCTTT. The entire variable domain, with the rest obtained from reference TRBV7-3 and TRBJ1-1, is as follows: GAGVSQTPSNKVTEKGKYVELRCDPISGHTALYWYRQSLGQGPEFLIYFQGTGAADDSGLPNDRFFAVRPEGSVSTLKIQRTERGDSAVYLCASSLEGASTEAFFGQGTRLTVV.

V and J are TRBV2 and TRBJ2-3, with 8 nucleotides matching TRBD1. Looked up from germline, CDR1 is SNHLY and CDR2 is FYNNEI. J was trimmed by 4 bases and V by 6 bases; bases with no gene match: 9. CDR3 size: 15 residues. The CDR3 loop is CASRDQGAGSDTQYF. In DNA, the CDR3 is TGTGCCAGCAGGGACCAGGGGGCAGGGTCAGATACGCAGTATTTT.

This chain uses TRBV5-4 with TRBJ2-1; 8 bases align to TRBD1. The V gene end was trimmed by 4 bases and the J gene end by 3 bases; junction bases not matched to a gene: 3. CDR1 and CDR2 (germline): SGHNT, YYREEE (reference sequence). This CDR3 is 14 amino acids long. This chain's CDR3 is CASSRQGNYNEQFF. As DNA, the CDR3 is TGTGCCAGCAGCCGACAGGGGAACTACAATGAGCAGTTCTTC.

The chain uses TRBV24-1 and TRBJ2-2; 8 bases agree with TRBD1. With 6 bases clipped from V and 0 bases from J, the junction kept 8 bases outside the gene matches. Germline lookup yields CDR1 KGHDR and CDR2 SFDVKD. The CDR3 is 17 amino acids. Written as DNA, the CDR3 is TGTGCCACCAGTCCGAGATCAGGGGGCTCGAACACCGGGGAGCTGTTTTTT. Encoded protein: CATSPRSGGSNTGELFF.

V usage is TRBV19 and J usage is TRBJ2-7, with 7 bases lining up with TRBD2. The ends lost 4 bases at V and 4 bases at J; junction bases unmatched: 7. This CDR3 comprises 14 residues. The V gene's germline CDR1 is LNHDA and CDR2 SQIVND (reference sequence). The CDR3 reads CASSTWASGYEQYF. The CDR3 bases are TGTGCCAGTAGTACCTGGGCTAGCGGATACGAGCAGTACTTC.

The rearrangement joins TRBV27 to TRBJ2-7; tentative D call: TRBD1 (6 bases). The V gene lost 3 bases and the J gene lost 2 bases, with 11 bases spanning the gap. CDR3 length: 14 amino acids. CDR1 and CDR2 (germline): MNHEY, SMNVEV (reference sequence). As DNA, the CDR3 is TGTGCCAGCAGTTTTACAGGGACCACCTACGAGCAGTACTTC. This encodes CASSFTGTTYEQYF.

This chain connects TRBV5-1 to TRBJ2-1; 13 nucleotides align to TRBD2. Trimming removed 4 bases from V and 0 bases from J; junction bases left unmatched: 7. The germline V gene has CDR1 SGHRS and CDR2 YFSETQ. The CDR3 spans 18 residues. The CDR3 loop is CASSRTSGRASSYNEQFF. The CDR3 region has the DNA TGCGCCAGCAGCAGGACTAGCGGGAGAGCGAGCTCCTACAATGAGCAGTTCTTC.

The V and J genes are TRBV25-1 and TRBJ2-5, with D maybe TRBD2 (6 bases). Trimming took off 6 bases at V and 1 base at J, with 12 bases between the two ends. Germline V gene lookup returns CDR1 MGHDK and CDR2 SYGVNS. The CDR3 sequence is 14 residues long. The CDR3 region has the DNA TGTGCCAGCAGCCTCCGCGGGGCCCAAGAGACCCAGTACTTC. Its protein is CASSLRGAQETQYF.

This chain joins TRBV27 and TRBJ1-6, with a tentative D call TRBD1 (5 bases). Germline V gene lookup returns CDR1 MNHEY and CDR2 SMNVEV (reference sequence). The CDR3 is 16 residues long. With 6 bases removed from V and 7 bases from J, the gap between germline ends came to 19 bases. The CDR3 here is CASRPGGPLLNSPLHF. CDR3 DNA: TGTGCCAGCAGGCCCGGGGGTCCCCTTTTGAATTCACCCCTCCACTTT.

The chain carries TRBV2 and TRBJ1-4; 7 nucleotides match TRBD1. CDR1 and CDR2 from the germline V gene are SNHLY and FYNNEI. There are 16 residues in the CDR3. V trimming: 6 bases; J trimming: 0 bases; junction bases outside the gene matches: 7. CDR3 DNA sequence: TGTGCCAGCAGGGGGGACAGTTCAGCAACTAATGAAAAACTGTTTTTT. It encodes CASRGDSSATNEKLFF.

The chain couples TRBV20-1 to TRBJ1-3, with a weak D call TRBD1 (6 bases). V shed 3 bases and J shed 4 bases, with 10 bases lying between them. The germline V gene has CDR1 DFQATT and CDR2 SNEGSKA (reference sequence). The CDR3 sequence is 13 residues long. CDR3 residues: CSASSQGGNTIYF. The CDR3 DNA sequence: TGCAGTGCTAGTAGCCAGGGGGGAAACACCATATATTTT.

In DNA form, the CDR3 reads TGCGCCAGCAGTCGGGACTCGGGGATCGAGCAGTACTTC. Its translation is CASSRDSGIEQYF. The rearrangement links TRBV10-1 to TRBJ2-7, with D perhaps TRBD2 (6 bases). The CDR3 contains 13 residues. With 5 bases removed from V and 6 bases from J, the gap between germline ends came to 14 bases. Germline lookup yields CDR1 WNHNN and CDR2 SYGVQD (reference sequence).

This chain links TRBV18 with TRBJ2-1; TRBD1 matches 9 bases. The CDR3 is 14 residues long. From germline, CDR1 is KGHSH and CDR2 LQKENI. V dropped 6 bases and J dropped 9; count of bases not matched to a gene: 9. The CDR3 loop reads CASSQGQGASEQFF. As DNA, the CDR3 is TGTGCCAGCTCCCAGGGACAGGGTGCCAGTGAGCAGTTCTTC.